Each of the 29 T cell receptor beta chains below was sequenced from the same sample in a study of cytomegalovirus exposure and HLA in healthy donors. The PCR contained 60 Vbeta and 13 Jbeta primers. Produced via immunoSEQ multiplex PCR; TCRdb's table is partial and in-frame only. Altogether around 100,000 clones are present, roughly 69% being singletons, with the ten largest covering more than 2%. The source material was PBMCs. All receptors come from a man aged 50 to 59 in good health and CMV-seropositive.

The V and J genes are TRBV7-8 and TRBJ1-2; D might be TRBD1 (5 bases). This CDR3 contains 14 residues. The germline CDR1 and CDR2 sequences are SGHVS and FQNEAQ. Between the trimmed V and J ends, which lost 1 base and 3 bases, there was a span of 9 bases. The CDR3 nucleotides read TGTGCCAGCAGCTTAGACGCGACAGACTATGGCTACACCTTC. Translated, it gives CASSLDATDYGYTF.

The CDR3 reads CASNRGTSVVDTQYF. The DNA of the CDR3 is TGTGCCAGCAATAGAGGGACTAGCGTTGTGGATACGCAGTATTTT. The chain links TRBV2 to TRBJ2-3; the match to TRBD2 covers 10 bases. The CDR3 is 15 amino acids. V shed 7 bases, J shed 6 bases, and the junction held 10 bases outside the gene matches. Germline assignment: CDR1 SNHLY and CDR2 FYNNEI.

This chain joins TRBV10-3 and TRBJ2-5; 10 bases fit TRBD1. The DNA end favors TRBJ2-7, so the J call may be wrong. This CDR3 spans 13 amino acids. Looked up from germline, CDR1 is ENHRY and CDR2 is SYGVKD. The CDR3 region has the DNA TGTGCCATCAGTGGCGACAGGGGGCGCGAGCAGTACTTC. Protein: CAISGDRGREQYF.

This chain uses TRBV5-1 with TRBJ2-1; 10 nucleotides match TRBD2. In germline, CDR1 is SGHRS, CDR2 YFSETQ. This CDR3 has 13 amino acids. V shed 5 bases and J 7 bases; nucleotides not matched to a gene: 3. CDR3 sequence: CASRLAGYNEQFF. In DNA, the CDR3 is TGCGCCAGCAGACTAGCGGGATATAATGAGCAGTTCTTC.

The V call is TRBV21-1, the J call TRBJ1-3. TRBV21-1 is deemed a pseudogene. This CDR3 is 13 amino acids long. The CDR3 is CASLRGGRDTIYF. CDR3 coding DNA: TGTGCCAGCTTGAGGGGGGGCCGTGACACCATATATTTT.

This clone was seen more than once but under ten times. The chain uses TRBV4-2 and TRBJ2-1, with TRBD1 matching over 10 bases. Germline V gene lookup returns CDR1 LGHNA and CDR2 YNFKEQ. The V gene end was trimmed by 4 bases and the J gene end by 8 bases; junction bases not matched to a gene: 11. This CDR3 region has 16 residues. CDR3 region: CASSLRDRGLGDEQFF. CDR3 DNA: TGTGCCAGCAGCCTCCGGGACAGGGGTTTAGGCGATGAGCAGTTCTTC.

The chain carries TRBV5-6 and TRBJ2-7, with D possibly TRBD2 on 6 matching bases. The CDR3 consists of 16 residues. Germline CDR1 is SGHDT and CDR2 is YYEEEE. V lost 4 bases to trimming and J lost 0 bases, with 17 bases between them. CDR3 in DNA: TGTGCCAGCAGCGCCAAAGTAGCGGCTTTCTCCTACGAGCAGTACTTC. Translation gives CASSAKVAAFSYEQYF.

As to this clone: Other nucleotide sequences from this sample produce the same CDR3. As DNA, the CDR3 is TGCGCCAGCAGCTTGGCAGGCACGTCACAAGAGACCCAGTACTTC. Its translation is CASSLAGTSQETQYF. The J gene is TRBJ2-5, the V gene TRBV5-1; D gene unclear. Germline V gene lookup returns CDR1 SGHRS and CDR2 YFSETQ. V was pared by 0 bases and J by 2 bases, with 11 bases between. The CDR3 covers 15 residues. The whole variable domain, filled in from reference TRBV5-1 and TRBJ2-5, reads KAGVTQTPRYLIKTRGQQVTLSCSPISGHRSVSWYQQTPGQGLQFLFEYFSETQRNKGNFPGRFSGRQFSNSRSEMNVSTLELGDSALYLCASSLAGTSQETQYFGPGTRLLVL.

This chain joins TRBV5-1 and TRBJ2-1; the match to TRBD2 covers 10 bases. Germline CDR1 is SGHRS and CDR2 is YFSETQ. V lost 4 bases and J lost 0; bases outside the gene matches: 7. The CDR3 totals 17 residues. The CDR3, as DNA: TGCGCCAGCAGCCCGGAAGCTAGCGGGAGCTCCTACAATGAGCAGTTCTTC. The encoded protein is CASSPEASGSSYNEQFF.

The chain links TRBV30 to TRBJ2-1, with TRBD2 identical over 7 bases. The V gene's germline CDR1 is GTSNPN and CDR2 SVGIG (reference sequence). After removal of 2 bases from V and 1 base from J, the junction contained 11 bases not matched to a gene. The CDR3 is made up of 17 amino acids. CDR3 residues: CAWSLGAEGGSYNEQFF. The CDR3 nucleotides are TGTGCCTGGAGTTTAGGAGCGGAGGGAGGGTCCTACAATGAGCAGTTCTTC.

This chain links TRBV28 with TRBJ1-2, with TRBD1 identical over 11 bases. The CDR3 sequence is 15 residues long. V lost 3 bases to trimming and J lost 7 bases; unmatched junction nucleotides: 7. The germline CDR1 and CDR2 sequences are MDHEN and SYDVKM. The DNA of the CDR3 is TGTGCCAGCAGTTTTTTAGGGACAGGGGGTGGTGGCTACACCTTC. This translates into CASSFLGTGGGGYTF.

The count of this clone is one. This chain joins TRBV28 and TRBJ2-2, with 8 positions matching TRBD2. V shed 5 bases and J 5 bases; nucleotides not matched to a gene: 13. The germline V gene encodes CDR1 MDHEN and CDR2 SYDVKM. This CDR3 has 17 amino acids. As DNA, the CDR3 is TGTGCCAGCAGTCTGGCACCAGCGGGAGAGAGAACCGGGGAGCTGTTTTTT. It encodes CASSLAPAGERTGELFF.

The rearrangement joins TRBV6-1 to TRBJ1-5, with D hard to call. The CDR3 consists of 13 residues. Germline loops: CDR1 MNHNS, CDR2 SASEGT. V dropped 5 bases and J dropped 9 bases, with 14 bases sitting between them. The CDR3 loop is CASSLSRGGPQHF. For the CDR3, the DNA is TGTGCCAGCAGTCTTTCGAGAGGAGGGCCCCAGCATTTT.

This sequence joins TRBV18 and TRBJ2-3; D not resolved. The CDR3 is 14 residues long. CDR1 is KGHSH, CDR2 LQKENI, per germline. V gave up 3 bases and J gave up 4 bases, with 11 bases separating them. CDR3 nucleotide sequence: TGTGCCAGCTCACCCGGGTCGTCGCCAGATACGCAGTATTTT. As protein: CASSPGSSPDTQYF. The full variable domain, in which reference TRBV18 and TRBJ2-3 provide the parts outside the CDR3, is NAGVMQNPRHLVRRRGQEARLRCSPMKGHSHVYWYRQLPEEGLKFMVYLQKENIIDESGMPKERFSAEFPKEGPSILRIQQVVRGDSAAYFCASSPGSSPDTQYFGPGTRLTVL.

This clone has a single count. The genes are TRBV2 and TRBJ2-4; D is uncertain. V lost 3 bases and J lost 0, with 6 bases in between. Germline CDR1 SNHLY, CDR2 FYNNEI. The CDR3 is 14 residues long. Written as DNA, the CDR3 is TGTGCCAGCAGTGATATAGTAGCCAAAAACATTCAGTACTTC. This translates into CASSDIVAKNIQYF.

A few counts support this clone. The chain combines TRBV4-2 with TRBJ1-2; unclear D gene. The CDR3 consists of 14 residues. Germline CDR1 LGHNA, CDR2 YNFKEQ. Trimming cost V 0 bases and J 8 bases, with 13 bases left between them. Written as DNA, the CDR3 is TGTGCCAGCAGCCAAGATCTTATACGGGGAGGCTACACCTTC. Amino acids: CASSQDLIRGGYTF.

The J gene is TRBJ1-3, the V gene TRBV2; D is unresolved. With 6 bases removed from V and 4 bases from J, the gap between germline ends came to 10 bases. Germline-derived CDR1 and CDR2 are SNHLY and FYNNEI. The CDR3 totals 13 residues. CDR3 DNA: TGTGCCAGCAGGTCCCTTTCGGGAAACACCATATATTTT. Translation gives CASRSLSGNTIYF.

The V call is TRBV10-3, the J call TRBJ2-1, with 7 bases aligning to TRBD2. J gave up 8 bases and V 2 bases, and 15 bases lay outside the gene matches. Germline-derived CDR1 and CDR2 are ENHRY and SYGVKD. The CDR3 runs 17 residues. The CDR3 protein is CAISEGLAGSSKDEQFF. Here the CDR3 DNA reads TGTGCCATCAGTGAGGGGTTAGCGGGCTCTAGTAAGGATGAGCAGTTCTTC.

The chain recombines TRBV9 with TRBJ2-1, with D perhaps TRBD2 (6 bases). The CDR3 totals 13 residues. CDR1 and CDR2 (germline): SGDLS, YYNGEE. The V end was cut by 4 bases, the J end by 5 bases, with 10 bases between. The CDR3 sequence is CASSTRRDNEQFF. The CDR3 bases are TGTGCCAGCAGCACCAGGAGGGACAATGAGCAGTTCTTC.

The chain uses TRBV9 and TRBJ1-2, with a tentative D call TRBD1 (5 bases). The CDR3 spans 15 residues. From germline, CDR1 is SGDLS and CDR2 YYNGEE. V shed 4 bases and J shed 0 bases, with 13 bases lying between them. The DNA for the CDR3 is TGTGCCAGCAGCCCCAGGGCTTCGGCTAACTATGGCTACACCTTC. Its protein product is CASSPRASANYGYTF.

Details on this clone: Mismatch with germline at one junction end may stem from a read error. V gene TRBV7-9 combines with J gene TRBJ2-2; D uncertain. Germline assignment: CDR1 SEHNR and CDR2 FQNEAQ (reference sequence). This CDR3 spans 13 amino acids. The chain's CDR3 is CSSSPARNGELFF. CDR3 nucleotide sequence: TGTTCCAGCAGCCCTGCGCGTAACGGGGAGCTGTTTTTT.

CDR3 amino acids: CASSSGQGSDTGELFF. The DNA for the CDR3 is TGCGCCAGCAGCTCGGGACAGGGGTCAGACACCGGGGAGCTGTTTTTT. V is TRBV5-1 and J is TRBJ2-2, with 10 positions matching TRBD1. The CDR3 covers 16 residues. Per the germline V gene, CDR1 is SGHRS and CDR2 is YFSETQ. The V gene end was trimmed by 3 bases and the J gene end by 3 bases; junction bases not matched to a gene: 5.

The rearrangement joins TRBV30 to TRBJ2-7; 10 nucleotides agree with TRBD2. Losses at the gene ends were 1 base for V and 7 bases for J; bases not matched to a gene: 7. The CDR3 totals 14 residues. Germline V gene lookup returns CDR1 GTSNPN and CDR2 SVGIG (reference sequence). The CDR3 region is CAWSGLAGDGEQYF. The DNA of the CDR3 is TGTGCCTGGAGTGGGCTAGCGGGAGACGGGGAGCAGTACTTC. Supplemented by reference TRBV30 and TRBJ2-7, the full variable domain reads SQTIHQWPATLVQPVGSPLSLECTVEGTSNPNLYWYRQAAGRGLQLLFYSVGIGQISSEVPQNLSASRPQDRQFILSSKKLLLSDSGFYLCAWSGLAGDGEQYFGPGTRLTVT.

V is TRBV10-3 and J is TRBJ2-3, with 14 nucleotides matching TRBD2. V shed 2 bases, J shed 7 bases, and the junction held 5 bases outside the gene matches. This CDR3 is built from 16 residues. CDR1 is ENHRY and CDR2 is SYGVKD in the germline V gene. CDR3: CAISEGLAGGLNTQYF. The CDR3 bases are TGTGCCATCAGTGAGGGACTAGCGGGGGGCCTGAATACGCAGTATTTT.

CDR3 nucleotide sequence: TGCGCCAGCAGCCAAGATGGGGGACAGTATAGGCAGCCCCAGCATTTT. Protein sequence: CASSQDGGQYRQPQHF. The chain carries TRBV4-1 and TRBJ1-5; 7 positions match TRBD1. CDR3 length equals 16 residues. Germline V CDR1 and CDR2: MGHRA, YSYEKL. J lost 7 bases, V lost 0 bases, and 9 bases had no gene match.

This clone was observed a single time. The chain joins TRBV27 to TRBJ2-6; tentative D call: TRBD2 (6 bases). The CDR3 has 16 residues. Trimming shortened V by 4 bases and J by 1 base, and 11 bases separated the two germline ends. Germline CDR1 and CDR2: MNHEY and SMNVEV (reference sequence). CDR3 region: CASSSGELSGANVLTF. CDR3 nucleotide sequence: TGTGCCAGCAGTTCGGGGGAGTTATCTGGGGCCAACGTCCTGACTTTC.

The chain combines TRBV4-1 with TRBJ1-2; D is uncertain. This CDR3 contains 15 residues. V lost 0 bases to trimming and J lost 5 bases, with 13 bases between them. In germline, CDR1 is MGHRA, CDR2 YSYEKL. The CDR3 DNA is TGCGCCAGCAGCCAAGATCCAACAACCCAATATGGCTACACCTTC. The encoded protein is CASSQDPTTQYGYTF.

The chain employs TRBV2 and TRBJ1-2; possibly TRBD1 for D (5 bases). V lost 7 bases, J lost 4 bases, and 13 bases lay in between. Germline V CDR1 and CDR2: SNHLY, FYNNEI. This CDR3 region has 13 residues. CDR3 amino acids: CASIRGVGYGYTF. Written as DNA, the CDR3 is TGTGCCAGCATCCGGGGGGTGGGCTATGGCTACACCTTC. The variable domain in full, with the rest retrieved from reference TRBV2 and TRBJ1-2, is EPEVTQTPSHQVTQMGQEVILRCVPISNHLYFYWYRQILGQKVEFLVSFYNNEISEKSEIFDDQFSVERPDGSNFTLKIRSTKLEDSAMYFCASIRGVGYGYTFGSGTRLTVV.

The V gene is TRBV19, the J gene TRBJ1-1; no reliable D call. Trimming pared 1 base from V and 0 bases from J, leaving 6 bases between. Germline V gene lookup returns CDR1 LNHDA and CDR2 SQIVND (reference sequence). CDR3 length equals 14 residues. CDR3 sequence (DNA): TGTGCCAGTAGTATAGGGCCGATGAACACTGAAGCTTTCTTT. Translating gives CASSIGPMNTEAFF.